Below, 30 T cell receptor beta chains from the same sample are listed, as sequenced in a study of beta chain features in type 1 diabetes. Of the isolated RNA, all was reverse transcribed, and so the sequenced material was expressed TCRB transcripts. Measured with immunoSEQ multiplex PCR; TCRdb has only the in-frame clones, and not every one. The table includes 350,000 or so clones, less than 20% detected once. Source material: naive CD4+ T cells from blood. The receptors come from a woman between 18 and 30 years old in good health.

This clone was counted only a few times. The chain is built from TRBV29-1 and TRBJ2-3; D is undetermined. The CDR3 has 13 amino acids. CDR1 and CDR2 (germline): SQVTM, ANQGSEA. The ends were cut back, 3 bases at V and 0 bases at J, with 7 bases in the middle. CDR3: CSVDDFSTDTQYF. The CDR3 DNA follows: TGCAGCGTTGATGACTTTAGCACAGATACGCAGTATTTT.

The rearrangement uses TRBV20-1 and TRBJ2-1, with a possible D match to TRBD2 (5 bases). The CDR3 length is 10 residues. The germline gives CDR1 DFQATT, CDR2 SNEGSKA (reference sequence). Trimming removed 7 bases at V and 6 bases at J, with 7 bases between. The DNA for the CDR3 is TGCAGTGGAGGGAGCAATGAGCAGTTCTTC. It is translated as CSGGSNEQFF.

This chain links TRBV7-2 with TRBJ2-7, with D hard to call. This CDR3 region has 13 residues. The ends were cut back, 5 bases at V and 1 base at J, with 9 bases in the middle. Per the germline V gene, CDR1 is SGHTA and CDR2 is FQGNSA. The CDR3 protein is CASSQDPSYEQYF. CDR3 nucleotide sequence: TGTGCCAGCAGCCAGGATCCATCCTACGAGCAGTACTTC.

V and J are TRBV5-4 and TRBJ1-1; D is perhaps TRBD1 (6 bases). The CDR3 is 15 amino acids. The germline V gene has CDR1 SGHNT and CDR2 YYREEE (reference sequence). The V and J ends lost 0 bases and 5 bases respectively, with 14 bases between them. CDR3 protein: CASSLERPGTTEAFF. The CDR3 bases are TGTGCCAGCAGCTTGGAAAGGCCTGGGACAACTGAAGCTTTCTTT. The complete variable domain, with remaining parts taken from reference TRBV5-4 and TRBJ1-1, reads ETGVTQSPTHLIKTRGQQVTLRCSSQSGHNTVSWYQQALGQGPQFIFQYYREEENGRGNFPPRFSGLQFPNYSSELNVNALELDDSALYLCASSLERPGTTEAFFGQGTRLTVV.

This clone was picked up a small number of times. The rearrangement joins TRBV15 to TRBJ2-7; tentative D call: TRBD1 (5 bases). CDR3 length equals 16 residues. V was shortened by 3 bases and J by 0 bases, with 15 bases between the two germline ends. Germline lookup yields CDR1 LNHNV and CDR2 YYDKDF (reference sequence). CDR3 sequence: CATSRTAGLTSYEQYF. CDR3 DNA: TGTGCCACCAGCAGGACAGCCGGGCTAACCTCCTACGAGCAGTACTTC.

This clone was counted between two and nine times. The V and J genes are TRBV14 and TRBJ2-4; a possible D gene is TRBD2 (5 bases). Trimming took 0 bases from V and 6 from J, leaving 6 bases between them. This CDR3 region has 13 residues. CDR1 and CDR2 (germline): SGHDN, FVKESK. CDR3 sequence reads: CASSQDEGNIQYF. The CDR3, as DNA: TGTGCCAGCAGCCAAGATGAGGGAAACATTCAGTACTTC. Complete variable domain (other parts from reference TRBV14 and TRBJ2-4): EAGVTQFPSHSVIEKGQTVTLRCDPISGHDNLYWYRRVMGKEIKFLLHFVKESKQDESGMPNNRFLAERTGGTYSTLKVQPAELEDSGVYFCASSQDEGNIQYFGAGTRLSVL.

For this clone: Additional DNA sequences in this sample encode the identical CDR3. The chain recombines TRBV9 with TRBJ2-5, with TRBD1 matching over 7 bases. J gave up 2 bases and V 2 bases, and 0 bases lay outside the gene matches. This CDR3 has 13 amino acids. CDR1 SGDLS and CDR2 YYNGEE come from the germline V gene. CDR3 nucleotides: TGTGCCAGCAGCGTGGGACAGCAAGAGACCCAGTACTTC. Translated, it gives CASSVGQQETQYF.

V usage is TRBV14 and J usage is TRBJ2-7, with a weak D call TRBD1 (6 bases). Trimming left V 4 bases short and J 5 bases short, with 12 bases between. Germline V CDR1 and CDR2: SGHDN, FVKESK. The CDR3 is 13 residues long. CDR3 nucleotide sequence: TGTGCCAGCAGCCCCACAGGGTTCCACGAGCAGTACTTC. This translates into CASSPTGFHEQYF.

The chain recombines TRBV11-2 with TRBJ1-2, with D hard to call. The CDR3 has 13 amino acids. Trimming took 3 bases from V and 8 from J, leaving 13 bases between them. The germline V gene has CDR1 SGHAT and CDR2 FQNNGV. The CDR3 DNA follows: TGTGCCAGCAGCTTTGTTACAGTCGGAGGCTACACCTTC. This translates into CASSFVTVGGYTF.

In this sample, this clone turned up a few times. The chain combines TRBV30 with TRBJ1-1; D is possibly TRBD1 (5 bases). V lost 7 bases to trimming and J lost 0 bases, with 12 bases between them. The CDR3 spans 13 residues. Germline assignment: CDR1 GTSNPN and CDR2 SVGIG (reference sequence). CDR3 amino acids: CASKTDMNTEAFF. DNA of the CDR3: TGTGCCTCCAAGACAGACATGAACACTGAAGCTTTCTTT.

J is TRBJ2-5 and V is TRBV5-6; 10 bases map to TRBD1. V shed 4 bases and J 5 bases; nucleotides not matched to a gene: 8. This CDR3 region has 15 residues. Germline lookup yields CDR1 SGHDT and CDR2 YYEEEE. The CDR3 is CASSKTGGARETQYF. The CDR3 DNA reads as TGTGCCAGCAGCAAGACAGGGGGCGCAAGGGAGACCCAGTACTTC. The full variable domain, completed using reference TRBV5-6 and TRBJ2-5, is DAGVTQSPTHLIKTRGQQVTLRCSPKSGHDTVSWYQQALGQGPQFIFQYYEEEERQRGNFPDRFSGHQFPNYSSELNVNALLLGDSALYLCASSKTGGARETQYFGPGTRLLVL.

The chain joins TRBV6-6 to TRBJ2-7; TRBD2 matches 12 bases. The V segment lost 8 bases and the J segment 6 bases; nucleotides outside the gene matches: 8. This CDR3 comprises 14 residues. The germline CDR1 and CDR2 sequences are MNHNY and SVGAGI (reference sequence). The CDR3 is CASSSTSGRLEQYF. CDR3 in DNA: TGTGCCAGCTCCAGTACTAGCGGGAGGCTCGAGCAGTACTTC.

This chain's CDR3 is CAWRDRNLPKAFF. In DNA, the CDR3 is TGTGCCTGGAGGGACAGGAACCTACCTAAAGCTTTCTTT. The chain carries TRBV30 and TRBJ1-1, with TRBD1 matching over 7 bases. CDR3 length: 13 residues. The V gene end was trimmed by 3 bases and the J gene end by 9 bases; junction bases not matched to a gene: 10. Germline V gene lookup returns CDR1 GTSNPN and CDR2 SVGIG (reference sequence).

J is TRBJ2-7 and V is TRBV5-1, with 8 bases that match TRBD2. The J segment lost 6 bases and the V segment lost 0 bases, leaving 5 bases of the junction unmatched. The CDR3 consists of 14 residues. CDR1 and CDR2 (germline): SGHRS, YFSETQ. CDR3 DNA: TGCGCCAGCAGCTTGGGGACTAGCACCGGCGAGCAGTACTTC. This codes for CASSLGTSTGEQYF.

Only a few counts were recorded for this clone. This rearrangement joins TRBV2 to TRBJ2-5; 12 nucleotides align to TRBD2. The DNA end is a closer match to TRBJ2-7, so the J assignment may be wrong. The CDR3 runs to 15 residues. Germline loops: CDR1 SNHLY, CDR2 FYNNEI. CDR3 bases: TGTGCCACCCGAGGACTAGCGGGAAATGGGAACGAGCAGTACTTC. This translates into CATRGLAGNGNEQYF.

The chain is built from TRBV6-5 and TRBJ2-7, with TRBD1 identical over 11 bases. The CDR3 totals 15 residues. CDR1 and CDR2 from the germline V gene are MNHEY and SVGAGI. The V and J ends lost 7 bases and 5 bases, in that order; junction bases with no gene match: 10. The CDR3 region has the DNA TGTGCCAGCACCTTGCACCGGACAGGGGGCGACGAGCAGTACTTC. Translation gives CASTLHRTGGDEQYF.

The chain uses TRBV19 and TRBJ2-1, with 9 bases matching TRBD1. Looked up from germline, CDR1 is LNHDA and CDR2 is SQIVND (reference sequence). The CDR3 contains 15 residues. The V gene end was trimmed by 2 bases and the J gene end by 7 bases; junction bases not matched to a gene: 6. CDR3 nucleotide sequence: TGTGCCAGTAGTATACGGACAGGGGCGGGTAATGAGCAGTTCTTC. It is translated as CASSIRTGAGNEQFF.

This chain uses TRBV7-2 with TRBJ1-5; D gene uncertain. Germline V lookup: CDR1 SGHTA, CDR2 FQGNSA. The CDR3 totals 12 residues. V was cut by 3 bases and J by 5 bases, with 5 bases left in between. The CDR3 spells CASSLQDQPQHF. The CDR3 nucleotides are TGTGCCAGCAGCTTGCAGGATCAGCCCCAGCATTTT.

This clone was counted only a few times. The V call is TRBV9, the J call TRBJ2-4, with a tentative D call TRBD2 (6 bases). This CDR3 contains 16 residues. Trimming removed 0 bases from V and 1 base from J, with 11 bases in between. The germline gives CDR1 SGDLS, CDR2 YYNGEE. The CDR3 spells CASSVDHAGAKNIQYF. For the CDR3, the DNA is TGTGCCAGCAGCGTAGATCATGCGGGGGCCAAAAACATTCAGTACTTC.

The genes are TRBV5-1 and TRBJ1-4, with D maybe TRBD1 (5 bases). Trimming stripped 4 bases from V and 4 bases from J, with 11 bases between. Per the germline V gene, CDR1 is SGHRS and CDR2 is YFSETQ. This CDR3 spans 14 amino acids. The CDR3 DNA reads TGCGCCAGCAGCGTCGGACACAGTAATGAAAAACTGTTTTTT. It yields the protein CASSVGHSNEKLFF. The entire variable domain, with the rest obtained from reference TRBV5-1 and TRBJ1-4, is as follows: KAGVTQTPRYLIKTRGQQVTLSCSPISGHRSVSWYQQTPGQGLQFLFEYFSETQRNKGNFPGRFSGRQFSNSRSEMNVSTLELGDSALYLCASSVGHSNEKLFFGSGTQLSVL.

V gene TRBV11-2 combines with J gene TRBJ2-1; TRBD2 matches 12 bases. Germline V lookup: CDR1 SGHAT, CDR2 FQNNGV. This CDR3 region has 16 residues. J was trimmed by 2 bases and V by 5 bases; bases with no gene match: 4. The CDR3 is CASSTRTSGTYNEQFF. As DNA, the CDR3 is TGTGCCAGCAGCACCCGGACTAGCGGGACCTACAATGAGCAGTTCTTC.

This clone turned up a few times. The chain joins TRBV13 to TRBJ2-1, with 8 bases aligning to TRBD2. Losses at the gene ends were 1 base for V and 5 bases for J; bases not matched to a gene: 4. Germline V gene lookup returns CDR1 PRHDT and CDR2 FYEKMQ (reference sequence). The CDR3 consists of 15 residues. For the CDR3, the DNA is TGTGCCAGCAGCTTAGCGACTAGCGCCCACAATGAGCAGTTCTTC. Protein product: CASSLATSAHNEQFF.

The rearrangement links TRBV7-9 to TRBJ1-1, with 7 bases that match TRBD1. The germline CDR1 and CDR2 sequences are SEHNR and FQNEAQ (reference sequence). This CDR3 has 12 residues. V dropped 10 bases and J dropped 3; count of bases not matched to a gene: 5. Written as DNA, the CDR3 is TGTGCCATCGCGCAGGGGGACACTGAAGCTTTCTTT. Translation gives CAIAQGDTEAFF.

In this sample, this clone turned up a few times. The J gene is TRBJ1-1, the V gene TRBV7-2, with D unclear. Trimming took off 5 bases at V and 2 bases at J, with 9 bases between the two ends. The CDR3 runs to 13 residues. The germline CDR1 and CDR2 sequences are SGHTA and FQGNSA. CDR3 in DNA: TGTGCCAGCAGCCCACACTACAACACTGAAGCTTTCTTT. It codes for CASSPHYNTEAFF.

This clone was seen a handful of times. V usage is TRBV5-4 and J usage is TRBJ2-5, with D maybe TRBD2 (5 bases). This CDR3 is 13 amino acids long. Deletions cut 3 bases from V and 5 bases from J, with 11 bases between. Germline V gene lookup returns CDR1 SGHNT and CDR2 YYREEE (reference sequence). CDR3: CASSSEVLETQYF. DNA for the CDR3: TGTGCCAGCAGCTCGGAGGTTTTGGAGACCCAGTACTTC.

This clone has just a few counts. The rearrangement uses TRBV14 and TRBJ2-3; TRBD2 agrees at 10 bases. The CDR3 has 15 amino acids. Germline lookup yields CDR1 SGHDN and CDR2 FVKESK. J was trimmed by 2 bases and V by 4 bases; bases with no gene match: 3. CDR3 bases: TGTGCCAGCAGCCCTAGCGGGGGACACACAGATACGCAGTATTTT. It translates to CASSPSGGHTDTQYF.

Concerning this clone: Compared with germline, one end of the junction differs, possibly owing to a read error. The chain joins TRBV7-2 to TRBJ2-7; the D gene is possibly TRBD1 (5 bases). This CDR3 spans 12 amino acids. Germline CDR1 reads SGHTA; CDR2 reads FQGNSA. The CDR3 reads CASSLVGQGQNF. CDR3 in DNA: TGTGCCAGCAGCTTAGTCGGACAAGGGCAAAACTTC.

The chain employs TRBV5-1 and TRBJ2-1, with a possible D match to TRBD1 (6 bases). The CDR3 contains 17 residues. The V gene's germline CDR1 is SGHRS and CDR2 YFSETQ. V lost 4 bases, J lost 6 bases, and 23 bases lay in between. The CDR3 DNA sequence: TGCGCCAGCAGCGAGGGCCCGAACAGGGTGAAGGGCAATGAGCAGTTCTTC. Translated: CASSEGPNRVKGNEQFF.

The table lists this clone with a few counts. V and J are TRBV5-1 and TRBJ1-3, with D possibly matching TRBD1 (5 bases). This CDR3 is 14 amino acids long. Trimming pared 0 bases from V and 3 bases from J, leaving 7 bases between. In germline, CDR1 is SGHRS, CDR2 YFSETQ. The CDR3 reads CASSLAGYGNTIYF. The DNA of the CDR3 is TGCGCCAGCAGCTTGGCAGGGTATGGAAACACCATATATTTT.

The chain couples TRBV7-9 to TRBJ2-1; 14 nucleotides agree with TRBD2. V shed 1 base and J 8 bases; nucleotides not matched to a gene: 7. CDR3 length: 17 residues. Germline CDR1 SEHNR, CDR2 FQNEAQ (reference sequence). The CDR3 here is CASSLGGLAGELDEQFF. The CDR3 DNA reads TGTGCCAGCAGCTTAGGGGGACTAGCGGGAGAGTTAGATGAGCAGTTCTTC.